The T cell receptor (beta chain) under discussion was sequenced for a study of OX40 agonist ivuxolimab in advanced cancers. Study information: Hepatocellular carcinoma, melanoma, renal cell or head and neck cancer affected the dose-escalation patients. Partial responses were seen in three patients, one with hepatocellular carcinoma and two with cutaneous melanoma. Regarding the study as a whole: It was not determined which antigens were specifically recognized by the peripheral T cells that had undergone clonal expansion.

The CDR3 length is 14 residues. The V end was cut by 7 bases, the J end by 0 bases, with 13 bases between. Germline V gene sequence: CDR1 LGHNT, CDR2 FRNRAP. Note on this clone: Its antigen remains unknown.

It was autoimmune disease history or systemic immunosuppression that excluded patients. The method was immunoSEQ multiplex PCR; TCRdb's version includes in-frame clones alone and lacks a portion of them. The sample lists under 20,000 clones, about four fifths seen once, with roughly a third in the top ten. The chain joins TRBV12-5 to TRBJ2-7; a weak D match, TRBD2 (5 bases). The sequence was collected from an adult with an advanced solid tumor such as melanoma, head and neck, liver or kidney cancer. The material sequenced was CD4+ or CD8+ T cells sorted from blood, taken in a trial of the OX40 agonist ivuxolimab. The CDR3 loop is CASALKGGSYEQYF. The CDR3 nucleotides read TGTGCTAGTGCTCTGAAAGGAGGCTCCTACGAGCAGTACTTC. The full variable domain, with the rest looked up from reference TRBV12-5 and TRBJ2-7, is DARVTQTPRHKVTEMGQEVTMRCQPILGHNTVFWYRQTMMQGLELLAYFRNRAPLDDSGMPKDRFSAEMPDATLATLKIQPSEPRDSAVYFCASALKGGSYEQYFGPGTRLTVT.